These T cell receptor beta chains were read from a single sample in a study of Ad26.COV2.S vaccination and SARS-CoV-2 variants. Profiled with immunoSEQ multiplex PCR; TCRdb holds only in-frame clones, not every one. The profile shows about 330,000 clones, roughly 90% of them singletons. The material sequenced was peripheral blood, taken in a trial of Ad26.COV2.S vaccine versus placebo. These receptors were taken from a person between 18 and 65 years old who received the Ad26.COV2.S COVID-19 vaccine or a placebo. CDR3s include the opening cysteine and the closing phenylalanine or tryptophan. Fields, in order: V gene, D gene, J gene, clone size, CDR3 DNA, CDR3 protein. A D gene is named only where the DNA matches it firmly. Clone size appears in some rows only: once, few, many, or a class for an expanded clone.

v_gene: TRBV27; d_gene: TRBD1; j_gene: TRBJ2-7; abundance: -; CDR3nt: TGTGCCAGCAGTAGTGGACAGGGGACTTATTACGAGCAGTACTTC; CDR3aa: CASSSGQGTYYEQYF
v_gene: TRBV4-3; d_gene: -; j_gene: TRBJ1-1; abundance: -; CDR3nt: TGCGCCAGCAGCCAAGAATACAGGAACACTGAAGCTTTCTTT; CDR3aa: CASSQEYRNTEAFF
v_gene: TRBV7-9; d_gene: -; j_gene: TRBJ2-5; abundance: -; CDR3nt: TGTGCCAGCAGCTTAGTTTACGGCGAAGAGGCGACCCAGTACTTC; CDR3aa: CASSLVYGEEATQYF
v_gene: TRBV18; d_gene: -; j_gene: TRBJ1-1; abundance: -; CDR3nt: TGTGCCAGCTCACTACTCATGCAATTTGGTACTGAAGCTTTCTTT; CDR3aa: CASSLLMQFGTEAFF
v_gene: TRBV6-6; d_gene: TRBD1; j_gene: TRBJ1-1; abundance: -; CDR3nt: TGTGCCAGCAGTGCGGGACAGGGGAACACTGAAGCTTTCTTT; CDR3aa: CASSAGQGNTEAFF
v_gene: TRBV13; d_gene: TRBD1; j_gene: TRBJ2-5; abundance: -; CDR3nt: TGTGCCAGCAGTCGGACAGGCCCACAAGAGACCCAGTACTTC; CDR3aa: CASSRTGPQETQYF
v_gene: TRBV15; d_gene: -; j_gene: TRBJ1-4; abundance: -; CDR3nt: TGTGCCACCAGCGGGGGGGTCTGGGAAAAACTGTTTTTT; CDR3aa: CATSGGVWEKLFF
v_gene: TRBV28; d_gene: TRBD2; j_gene: TRBJ2-7; abundance: -; CDR3nt: TGTGCCAGCAGTTGGGAGGGGCCCTACGAGCAGTACTTC; CDR3aa: CASSWEGPYEQYF
v_gene: TRBV3-1/TRBV3-2; d_gene: TRBD1; j_gene: TRBJ2-1; abundance: -; CDR3nt: TGTGCCAGCAGCCCTTCTTCCGGGACAGGGAGATACAATGAGCAGTTCTTC; CDR3aa: CASSPSSGTGRYNEQFF
v_gene: TRBV27; d_gene: -; j_gene: TRBJ1-4; abundance: -; CDR3nt: TGTGCCAGCAGTTTCTCCTCCGGTGGGGCTGGAGATGAAAAACTGTTTTTT; CDR3aa: CASSFSSGGAGDEKLFF
v_gene: TRBV29-1; d_gene: -; j_gene: TRBJ1-5; abundance: once; CDR3nt: TGCAGCGTTGAAGATCAAGGGGGTAGCAATCAGCCCCAGCATTTT; CDR3aa: CSVEDQGGSNQPQHF
v_gene: TRBV28; d_gene: -; j_gene: TRBJ1-2; abundance: -; CDR3nt: TGTGCCAGCAGTTTGACAGGCCAGGATGGCTACACCTTC; CDR3aa: CASSLTGQDGYTF
v_gene: TRBV4-3; d_gene: -; j_gene: TRBJ1-1; abundance: -; CDR3nt: TGCGCCAGCAGCCAAGATGAGGGACTCCCAGAAGCTTTCTTT; CDR3aa: CASSQDEGLPEAFF
v_gene: TRBV9; d_gene: TRBD1; j_gene: TRBJ1-5; abundance: once; CDR3nt: TGTGCCAGCATGATAAGGGGGCGCTTGCTTCGGCAGCCCCAGCATTTT; CDR3aa: CASMIRGRLLRQPQHF
v_gene: TRBV7-2; d_gene: -; j_gene: TRBJ1-1; abundance: once; CDR3nt: TGTGCCAGCAGCGTACAGGGTTTGGCAGCCACTGAAGCTTTCTTT; CDR3aa: CASSVQGLAATEAFF
v_gene: TRBV7-8; d_gene: TRBD1; j_gene: TRBJ1-5; abundance: -; CDR3nt: TGTGCCAGCAGCTTAGGGACAGGCGCTAGGGAGCCCCAGCATTTT; CDR3aa: CASSLGTGAREPQHF
v_gene: TRBV7-2; d_gene: TRBD1; j_gene: TRBJ2-1; abundance: -; CDR3nt: TGTGCCAGCAGCTTGTACCCGGGACAGTACAATGAGCAGTTCTTC; CDR3aa: CASSLYPGQYNEQFF
v_gene: TRBV18; d_gene: TRBD1; j_gene: TRBJ2-5; abundance: -; CDR3nt: TGTGCCAGCTCACCCGGGACAGTCCAAGAGACCCAGTACTTC; CDR3aa: CASSPGTVQETQYF
v_gene: TRBV4-3; d_gene: -; j_gene: TRBJ1-5; abundance: -; CDR3nt: TGCGCCAGCAGCCAAGGGGAAAATCAGCCCCAGCATTTT; CDR3aa: CASSQGENQPQHF
v_gene: TRBV5-1; d_gene: TRBD1; j_gene: TRBJ1-1; abundance: -; CDR3nt: TGCGCCAGCAGCTTGGGGACAGGCCGTGAAGCTTTCTTT; CDR3aa: CASSLGTGREAFF
v_gene: TRBV5-1; d_gene: -; j_gene: TRBJ2-5; abundance: -; CDR3nt: TGCGCCAGCAGAGAACAAGAGACCCAGTACTTC; CDR3aa: CASREQETQYF
v_gene: TRBV6-4; d_gene: -; j_gene: TRBJ1-2; abundance: -; CDR3nt: TGTGCCAGCAGTCCCGTTAACCTTCCATATGGCTACACCTTC; CDR3aa: CASSPVNLPYGYTF
v_gene: TRBV4-1; d_gene: TRBD2; j_gene: TRBJ2-1; abundance: -; CDR3nt: TGCGCCAGCAGCCAAATTAGCGGGAGGGCCTACAATGAGCAGTTCTTC; CDR3aa: CASSQISGRAYNEQFF
v_gene: TRBV19; d_gene: -; j_gene: TRBJ1-2; abundance: -; CDR3nt: TGTGCCAGCAGGCAAAGGGCAGCGACTAACTATGGCTACACCTTC; CDR3aa: CASRQRAATNYGYTF
v_gene: TRBV5-6; d_gene: -; j_gene: TRBJ2-1; abundance: -; CDR3nt: TGTGCCAGCAGCTTGGGCTCAAAAAGCTCCTACAATGAGCAGTTCTTC; CDR3aa: CASSLGSKSSYNEQFF
v_gene: TRBV29-1; d_gene: -; j_gene: TRBJ2-2; abundance: few; CDR3nt: TGCAGCGTTCAAGGGGTGTCTAGGAACACCGGGGAGCTGTTTTTT; CDR3aa: CSVQGVSRNTGELFF
v_gene: TRBV29-1; d_gene: -; j_gene: TRBJ1-1; abundance: -; CDR3nt: TGCAGCGTTAAAGGGAGTAGTGAAGCTTTCTTT; CDR3aa: CSVKGSSEAFF
v_gene: TRBV30; d_gene: TRBD1; j_gene: TRBJ1-2; abundance: -; CDR3nt: TGTGCCTGGAAGGGACAGTCCCATGGCTACACCTTC; CDR3aa: CAWKGQSHGYTF
v_gene: TRBV4-3; d_gene: -; j_gene: TRBJ2-7; abundance: -; CDR3nt: TGCGCCAGCAGCCAAGAGCAGGGCTCGGGGGAGCAGTACTTC; CDR3aa: CASSQEQGSGEQYF
v_gene: TRBV2; d_gene: TRBD1; j_gene: TRBJ1-2; abundance: -; CDR3nt: TGTGCCAGCAGACCGGGACAGGGTGACTATGGCTACACCTTC; CDR3aa: CASRPGQGDYGYTF
v_gene: TRBV3-1/TRBV3-2; d_gene: TRBD1; j_gene: TRBJ1-6; abundance: few; CDR3nt: TGTGCCAGCAGCACCCAGGGGGCGGGTGCTTCACCCCTCCACTTT; CDR3aa: CASSTQGAGASPLHF
v_gene: TRBV7-9; d_gene: TRBD1; j_gene: TRBJ1-5; abundance: -; CDR3nt: TGTGCCAGCAGCCTCGACAGGGAAAGCAATCAGCCCCAGCATTTT; CDR3aa: CASSLDRESNQPQHF
v_gene: TRBV6-2/TRBV6-3; d_gene: -; j_gene: TRBJ2-3; abundance: -; CDR3nt: TGTGCCAGCAGTTACATGGACACGCAGTATTTT; CDR3aa: CASSYMDTQYF
v_gene: TRBV30; d_gene: -; j_gene: TRBJ1-5; abundance: once; CDR3nt: TGTGCCTGGAGTGTAGACGCCGGGGAGCTCCAGCATTTT; CDR3aa: CAWSVDAGELQHF
v_gene: TRBV12-5; d_gene: TRBD1; j_gene: TRBJ1-2; abundance: once; CDR3nt: TGTGCTAGTGGTTTGGTACTAGACAGGGTTATAGGGCCCTATGGCTACACCTTC; CDR3aa: CASGLVLDRVIGPYGYTF
v_gene: TRBV4-2; d_gene: TRBD1; j_gene: TRBJ2-1; abundance: -; CDR3nt: TGTGCCAGCAGCCAAACAGGGGATGAGCAGTTCTTC; CDR3aa: CASSQTGDEQFF
v_gene: TRBV6-2/TRBV6-3; d_gene: -; j_gene: TRBJ1-2; abundance: once; CDR3nt: TGTGCCAGCAGTTACTCGAGTAAGGGACAAGGAGGCTACACCTTC; CDR3aa: CASSYSSKGQGGYTF
v_gene: TRBV2; d_gene: TRBD1; j_gene: TRBJ2-1; abundance: -; CDR3nt: TGTGCCAGGGACAGGGGCTACAATGAGCAGTTCTTC; CDR3aa: CARDRGYNEQFF
v_gene: TRBV11-2; d_gene: -; j_gene: TRBJ2-1; abundance: once; CDR3nt: TGTGCCAGCAGCCAACAGGGTGACAATGAGCAGTTCTTC; CDR3aa: CASSQQGDNEQFF
v_gene: TRBV27; d_gene: TRBD2; j_gene: TRBJ2-1; abundance: few; CDR3nt: TGTGCCAGCAGTCCCACCCGGGGGGATGAGCAGTTCTTC; CDR3aa: CASSPTRGDEQFF
v_gene: TRBV7-2; d_gene: -; j_gene: TRBJ1-5; abundance: -; CDR3nt: TGTGCCAGCAGCCCACAGAATAGCAATCAGCCCCAGCATTTT; CDR3aa: CASSPQNSNQPQHF
v_gene: TRBV6-2/TRBV6-3; d_gene: -; j_gene: TRBJ1-2; abundance: -; CDR3nt: TGTGCCAGCAGTTACGGGATTGGCTATGGCTACACCTTC; CDR3aa: CASSYGIGYGYTF
v_gene: TRBV29-1; d_gene: -; j_gene: TRBJ1-3; abundance: -; CDR3nt: TGCAGCGTTGTTGTAGGGGCAGGAAACACCATATATTTT; CDR3aa: CSVVVGAGNTIYF
v_gene: TRBV4-1; d_gene: -; j_gene: TRBJ1-3; abundance: -; CDR3nt: TGCGCCAGCAGCCAAGGGTTGGCCAGGGGCCTGGGAAACACCATATATTTT; CDR3aa: CASSQGLARGLGNTIYF
v_gene: TRBV19; d_gene: TRBD1; j_gene: TRBJ1-3; abundance: -; CDR3nt: TGTGCCAGTAGAATACTGGGACAGGGGGACACCATATATTTT; CDR3aa: CASRILGQGDTIYF
v_gene: TRBV10-2; d_gene: -; j_gene: TRBJ2-7; abundance: -; CDR3nt: TGCGCCAGCAGTGAGTCGACGGCGGGGTCCTTCTACGAGCAGTACTTC; CDR3aa: CASSESTAGSFYEQYF
v_gene: TRBV18; d_gene: -; j_gene: TRBJ2-5; abundance: -; CDR3nt: TGTGCCAGCTCACGCTTGGGAGAGACCCAGTACTTC; CDR3aa: CASSRLGETQYF
v_gene: TRBV21-1; d_gene: -; j_gene: TRBJ1-2; abundance: -; CDR3nt: TGTGCCAGCAGCGAGCGCGACAGGGAGTATGGCTACACCTTC; CDR3aa: CASSERDREYGYTF
v_gene: TRBV7-9; d_gene: -; j_gene: TRBJ2-5; abundance: -; CDR3nt: TGTGCCAGCAGCCGGACAGAGGAAGAGACCCAGTACTTC; CDR3aa: CASSRTEEETQYF
v_gene: TRBV9; d_gene: -; j_gene: TRBJ1-2; abundance: -; CDR3nt: TGTGCCAGCAGCCCCGACGGGAACTATGGCTACACCTTC; CDR3aa: CASSPDGNYGYTF